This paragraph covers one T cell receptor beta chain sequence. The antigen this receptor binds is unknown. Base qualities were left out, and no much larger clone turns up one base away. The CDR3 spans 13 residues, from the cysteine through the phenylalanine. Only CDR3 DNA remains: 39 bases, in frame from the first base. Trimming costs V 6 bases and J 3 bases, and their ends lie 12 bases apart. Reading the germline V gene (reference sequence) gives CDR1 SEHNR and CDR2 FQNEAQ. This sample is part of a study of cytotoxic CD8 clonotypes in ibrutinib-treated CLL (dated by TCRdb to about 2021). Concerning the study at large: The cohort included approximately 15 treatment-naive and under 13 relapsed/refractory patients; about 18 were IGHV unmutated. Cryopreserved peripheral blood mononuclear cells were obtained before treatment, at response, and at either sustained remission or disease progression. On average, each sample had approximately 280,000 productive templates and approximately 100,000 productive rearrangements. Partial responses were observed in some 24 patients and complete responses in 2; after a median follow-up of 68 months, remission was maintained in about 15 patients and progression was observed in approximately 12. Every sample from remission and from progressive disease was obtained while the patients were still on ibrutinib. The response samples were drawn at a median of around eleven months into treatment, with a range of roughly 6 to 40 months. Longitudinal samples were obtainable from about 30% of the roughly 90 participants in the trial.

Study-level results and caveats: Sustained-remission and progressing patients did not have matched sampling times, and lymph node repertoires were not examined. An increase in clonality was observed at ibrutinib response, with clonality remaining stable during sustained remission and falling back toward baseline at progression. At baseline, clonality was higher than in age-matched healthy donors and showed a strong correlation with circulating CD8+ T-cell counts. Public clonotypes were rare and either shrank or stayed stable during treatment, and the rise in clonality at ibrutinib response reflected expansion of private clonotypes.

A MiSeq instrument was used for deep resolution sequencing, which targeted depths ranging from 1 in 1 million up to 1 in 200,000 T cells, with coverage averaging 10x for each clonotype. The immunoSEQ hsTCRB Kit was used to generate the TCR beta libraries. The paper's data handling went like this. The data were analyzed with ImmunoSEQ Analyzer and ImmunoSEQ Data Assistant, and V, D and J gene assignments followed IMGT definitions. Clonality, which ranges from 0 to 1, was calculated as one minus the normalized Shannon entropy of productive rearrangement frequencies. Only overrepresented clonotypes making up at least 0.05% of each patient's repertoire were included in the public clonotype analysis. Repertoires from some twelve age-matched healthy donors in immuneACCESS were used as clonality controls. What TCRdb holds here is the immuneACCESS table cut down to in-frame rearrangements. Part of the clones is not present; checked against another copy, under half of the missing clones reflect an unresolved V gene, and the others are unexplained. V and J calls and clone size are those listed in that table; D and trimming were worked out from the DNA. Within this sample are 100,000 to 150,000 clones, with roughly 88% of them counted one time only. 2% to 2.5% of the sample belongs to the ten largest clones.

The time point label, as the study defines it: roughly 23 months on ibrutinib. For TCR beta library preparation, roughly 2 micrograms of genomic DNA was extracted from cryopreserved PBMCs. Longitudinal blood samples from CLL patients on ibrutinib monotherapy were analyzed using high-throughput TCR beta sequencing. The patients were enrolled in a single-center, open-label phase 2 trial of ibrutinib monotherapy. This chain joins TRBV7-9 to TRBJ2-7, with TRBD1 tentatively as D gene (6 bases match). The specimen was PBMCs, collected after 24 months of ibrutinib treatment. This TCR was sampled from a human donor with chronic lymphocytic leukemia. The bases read TGTGCCAGCAGTTTATACAGGGACTACGAGCAGTACTTC. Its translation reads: CASSLYRDYEQYF.